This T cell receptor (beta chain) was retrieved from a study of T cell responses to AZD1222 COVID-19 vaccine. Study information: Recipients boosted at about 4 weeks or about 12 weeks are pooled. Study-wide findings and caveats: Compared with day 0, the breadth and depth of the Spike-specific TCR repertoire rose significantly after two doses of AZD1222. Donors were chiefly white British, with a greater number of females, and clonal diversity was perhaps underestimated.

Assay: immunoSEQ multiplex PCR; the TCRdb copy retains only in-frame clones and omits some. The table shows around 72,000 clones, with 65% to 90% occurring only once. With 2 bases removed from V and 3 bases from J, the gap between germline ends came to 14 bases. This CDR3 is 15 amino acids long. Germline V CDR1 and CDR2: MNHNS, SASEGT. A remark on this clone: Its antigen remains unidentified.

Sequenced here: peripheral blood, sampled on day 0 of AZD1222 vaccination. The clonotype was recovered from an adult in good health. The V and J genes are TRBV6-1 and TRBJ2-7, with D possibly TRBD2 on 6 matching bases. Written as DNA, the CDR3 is TGTGCCAGCAGTGAACTTGGCGGAGGGAACTACGAGCAGTACTTC. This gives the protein CASSELGGGNYEQYF.